The 18 T cell receptor beta chains reported below all come from one sample, sequenced in a study of shared clonotypes between healthy human individuals. Only in-frame clones appear in the TCRdb table, and some are missing; sequencing was by immunoSEQ multiplex PCR. The table shows about 2 million clones, with roughly 95% occurring only once. Sequencing used naive CD4+ T cells sorted from blood. Subset: CD45RA+ positively selected. The receptors here all came from a man between 18 and 35 years old in good health.

Comments on this clone: At one boundary the junction diverges from the germline segment, which might be a read error. J is TRBJ2-3 and V is TRBV6-5; 7 bases fit TRBD1. Germline loops: CDR1 MNHEY, CDR2 SVGAGI. The CDR3 consists of 13 residues. The CDR3 here is CVSSYDRADTQYF. The CDR3 bases are TGTGTCAGCAGTTACGACAGGGCAGATACGCAGTATTTT.

CDR3 protein: CASSLRTGLGTDTQYF. DNA for the CDR3: TGTGCCAGCAGCTTGCGTACAGGGTTGGGCACAGATACGCAGTATTTT. V gene TRBV7-2 combines with J gene TRBJ2-3; D may be TRBD1 (6 bases). In germline, CDR1 is SGHTA, CDR2 FQGNSA. The germline V and J ends were trimmed by 3 bases and 1 base, with 14 bases remaining between them. The CDR3 contains 16 residues.

V is TRBV5-1 and J is TRBJ1-2; maybe TRBD1 (6 bases). Per the germline V gene, CDR1 is SGHRS and CDR2 is YFSETQ. V was clipped by 4 bases and J by 3 bases, with 16 bases between them. The CDR3 has 15 amino acids. The CDR3 loop reads CASSEGGARDYGYTF. The CDR3 DNA reads as TGCGCCAGCAGCGAAGGGGGGGCGCGAGACTATGGCTACACCTTC.

The chain combines TRBV7-2 with TRBJ1-2; D unclear. Germline V gene sequence: CDR1 SGHTA, CDR2 FQGNSA. V was trimmed by 0 bases and J by 8 bases, leaving 13 bases between them. The length of the CDR3 is 14 residues. Here the CDR3 reads CASSLATAARGYTF. The DNA for the CDR3 is TGTGCCAGCAGCTTAGCCACAGCTGCTAGGGGCTACACCTTC.

The rearrangement joins TRBV27 to TRBJ1-2, with 8 bases lining up with TRBD1. This CDR3 contains 13 residues. V dropped 7 bases and J dropped 8; count of bases not matched to a gene: 9. The germline CDR1 and CDR2 sequences are MNHEY and SMNVEV (reference sequence). The CDR3 DNA reads as TGTGCCAGCACTCGGACAGGGTTAGGCGGCTACACCTTC. Its translation: CASTRTGLGGYTF.

The chain links TRBV11-2 to TRBJ2-6; 11 bases are shared with TRBD1. Unmatched junction bases numbered 6, after V lost 2 bases and J lost 0 bases. The CDR3 consists of 19 residues. Germline V gene sequence: CDR1 SGHAT, CDR2 FQNNGV. The DNA for the CDR3 is TGTGCCAGCAGCTTAATTTCCGGGACAGGGGGCTCTGGGGCCAACGTCCTGACTTTC. Translated: CASSLISGTGGSGANVLTF.

V gene TRBV4-2 combines with J gene TRBJ2-2; 8 positions match TRBD1. The CDR3 consists of 16 residues. Trimming removed 3 bases from V and 1 base from J; junction bases left unmatched: 4. Germline CDR1 is LGHNA and CDR2 is YNFKEQ. The CDR3 is CASSQLGQGNTGELFF. CDR3 bases: TGTGCCAGCAGCCAGCTCGGACAGGGGAACACCGGGGAGCTGTTTTTT.

V is TRBV5-6 and J is TRBJ2-5; D gene ambiguous. Germline assignment: CDR1 SGHDT and CDR2 YYEEEE. V was shortened by 4 bases and J by 1 base, with 8 bases between the two germline ends. This CDR3 contains 13 residues. CDR3 sequence: CASSVVGQETQYF. As DNA, the CDR3 is TGTGCCAGCAGCGTGGTCGGCCAAGAGACCCAGTACTTC.

This chain connects TRBV9 to TRBJ2-6; a weak D match, TRBD1 (5 bases). Between the trimmed V and J ends, which lost 4 bases and 4 bases, there was a span of 12 bases. CDR1 and CDR2 (germline): SGDLS, YYNGEE. CDR3 length equals 15 residues. CDR3 sequence reads: CASSPRVDGANVLTF. For the CDR3, the DNA is TGTGCCAGCAGCCCCAGGGTCGACGGGGCCAACGTCCTGACTTTC.

CDR3 loop: CASSLVGPDEQYF. In DNA form, the CDR3 reads TGCGCCAGCAGCCTAGTCGGACCCGACGAGCAGTACTTC. This sequence joins TRBV4-1 and TRBJ2-7; D is unclear. Per the germline V gene, CDR1 is MGHRA and CDR2 is YSYEKL. V lost 4 bases and J 5 bases, leaving 12 bases between the germline ends. This CDR3 contains 13 residues.

The chain employs TRBV7-8 and TRBJ2-2, with TRBD1 matching over 7 bases. Germline V gene data show CDR1 as SGHVS and CDR2 as FQNEAQ. The CDR3 runs to 15 residues. After removal of 5 bases from V and 4 bases from J, the junction contained 7 bases not matched to a gene. The CDR3 reads CASSPRQGRTGELFF. CDR3 DNA: TGTGCCAGCAGCCCCCGACAGGGCCGCACCGGGGAGCTGTTTTTT. The entire variable domain, with the rest obtained from reference TRBV7-8 and TRBJ2-2, is as follows: GAGVSQSPRYKVAKRGQDVALRCDPISGHVSLFWYQQALGQGPEFLTYFQNEAQLDKSGLPSDRFFAERPEGSVSTLKIQRTQQEDSAVYLCASSPRQGRTGELFFGEGSRLTVL.

Many counts were recorded for this clone. This same CDR3 is encoded by further DNA sequences in the sample. The V and J genes are TRBV30 and TRBJ1-1, with a possible D match to TRBD1 (5 bases). V dropped 3 bases and J dropped 4 bases, with 12 bases sitting between them. CDR1 is GTSNPN, CDR2 SVGIG, per germline (reference sequence). CDR3 length equals 13 residues. CDR3 amino acids: CAWSRGLATEAFF. DNA of the CDR3: TGTGCCTGGAGCCGGGGGTTGGCCACTGAAGCTTTCTTT.

Note on this clone: The sample contains more than one DNA sequence encoding this CDR3. The V gene is TRBV15, the J gene TRBJ2-7; 8 bases align to TRBD1. This CDR3 spans 14 amino acids. The V gene end was trimmed by 0 bases and the J gene end by 4 bases; junction bases not matched to a gene: 2. CDR1 and CDR2 from the germline V gene are LNHNV and YYDKDF (reference sequence). The CDR3 region has the DNA TGTGCCACCAGCAGAGATCGACAGGGGTACGAGCAGTACTTC. Protein product: CATSRDRQGYEQYF.

The V gene is TRBV7-3, the J gene TRBJ1-2; possible D gene TRBD1, 5 bases. The CDR3 is 17 residues long. The germline CDR1 and CDR2 sequences are SGHTA and FQGTGA. V was cut by 4 bases and J by 2 bases, with 20 bases left in between. The CDR3 sequence: CASSSSIPGLGNYGYTF. CDR3 in DNA: TGTGCCAGCAGCTCCAGTATTCCGGGACTTGGGAACTATGGCTACACCTTC.

This clone was observed once. CDR3 protein: CASSYGLAGPGQYF. CDR3 bases: TGTGCCAGCAGTTACGGACTAGCGGGCCCCGGGCAGTATTTT. The rearrangement uses TRBV6-5 and TRBJ2-3, with 11 positions matching TRBD2. J gave up 11 bases and V 2 bases, and 6 bases lay outside the gene matches. Germline V gives CDR1 MNHEY, CDR2 SVGAGI. The CDR3 has 14 amino acids.

A word on this clone: The sample has other DNA sequences that encode this CDR3 too. The CDR3 DNA is TGTGCCTGGAGTGGACTAGCAGCAGATACGCAGTATTTT. Its protein product is CAWSGLAADTQYF. The rearrangement joins TRBV30 to TRBJ2-3; TRBD2 matches at 7 bases. V trimming: 1 base; J trimming: 4 bases; junction bases outside the gene matches: 2. CDR3 length equals 13 residues. The V gene's germline CDR1 is GTSNPN and CDR2 SVGIG (reference sequence).

The gene calls are TRBV10-2 and TRBJ2-5; D unresolved. The CDR3 covers 13 residues. Germline CDR1 is WSHSY and CDR2 is SAAADI. Trimming stripped 8 bases from V and 0 bases from J, with 10 bases between. The CDR3 sequence: CASYVKDQETQYF. The CDR3 DNA reads TGCGCCAGCTACGTTAAGGACCAAGAGACCCAGTACTTC.

V gene TRBV5-1 combines with J gene TRBJ2-1, with TRBD2 matching 9 bases. The CDR3 spans 19 residues. After removal of 1 base from V and 5 bases from J, the junction contained 16 bases not matched to a gene. The germline V gene encodes CDR1 SGHRS and CDR2 YFSETQ. CDR3: CASSLFLQREAATNNEQFF. The CDR3 nucleotides are TGCGCCAGCAGCTTGTTTTTACAGCGGGAGGCCGCGACCAACAATGAGCAGTTCTTC.